This T cell receptor beta chain was documented in a study of identical twins. Donors uniformly comprised healthy Caucasians. TCRdb used MiXCR to reprocess the 5' RACE reads, holding one entry per CDR3 protein. Seen here are about 890,000 distinct CDR3 sequences, 9% to 15% observed once, and the top ten hold around 1.5%. The CDR3 covers 15 residues. Germline trimming cut 7 bases from V and 4 bases from J; bases unmatched to any gene: 9. Germline V gives CDR1 SGHVS, CDR2 FQNEAQ. Findings and caveats of the study: A lower insertion count was a feature of abundant cord blood beta clonotypes, with no such feature in memory repertoires.

This clonotype was seen a handful of times. Its antigen is unidentified. The same data also went into a second study, on yellow fever vaccine responses in identical twins.

The TCR sequence derives from a woman between 18 and 29 years old in good health. The sample was PBMCs. This chain links TRBV7-8 with TRBJ2-3, with 9 nucleotides matching TRBD1. The CDR3 region has the DNA TGTGCCAGCACCCGGGACAGGGTGTTTTCAGATACGCAGTATTTT. Translating it yields CASTRDRVFSDTQYF.